The rows below give T cell receptor beta chains drawn from one sample of a study of monozygotic twins with inflammatory bowel disease. One entry per CDR3 protein, without DNA, is what TCRdb gives after re-calling the 5' RACE reads. Its table lists a few hundred thousand distinct CDR3 sequences. Input material: blood. Receptor source: a human donor with ulcerative colitis or Crohn's disease, or a healthy co-twin of an affected twin (not recorded which). Each CDR3 is given with its conserved first and last residue.

>TRBV12-3/TRBV12-4|TRBJ2-4
CASSLKLAGGNLAKNIQYF
>TRBV6-1|TRBJ1-6
CASCAQGYGLSPLHF
>TRBV9|TRBJ1-1
CASSPGTGMGNTEAFF
>TRBV5-1|TRBJ1-2
CASSLLGDGYTF
>TRBV5-1|TRBJ2-5
CASSSGKETQYF
>TRBV28|TRBJ2-1
CASSSPRARNNEQFF
>TRBV20-1|TRBJ2-5
CSAPLARSQETQYF
>TRBV7-9|TRBJ1-2
CASSLGAGDYGYTF
>TRBV29-1|TRBJ2-2
CSVVQGTGELFF
>TRBV6-5|TRBJ1-5
CASSTGIRQPQHF
>TRBV6-1|TRBJ2-3
CASRFLAGGPSDTQYF
>TRBV5-5|TRBJ1-6
CASRPGQGANSPLHF
>TRBV5-1|TRBJ2-1
CASSLNGNWNNEQFF
>TRBV12-3/TRBV12-4|TRBJ1-4
CASSLNRGNEKLFF
>TRBV19|TRBJ1-5
CASSISGFLGQPQHF
>TRBV13|TRBJ2-3
CASSSLGGDTQYF
>TRBV3-1|TRBJ2-1
CASSDGLAGLPQFF
>TRBV30|TRBJ1-6
CAWSGAPNSPLHF
>TRBV7-2|TRBJ2-5
CASSLATSGGQETQYF
>TRBV10-3|TRBJ2-5
CAISESRERKTQYF
>TRBV15|TRBJ1-4
CATSRVSEKLFF
>TRBV10-3|TRBJ1-1
CAISESWDRGTTEAFF
>TRBV7-9|TRBJ1-1
CASTSGPILYTPEAFF
>TRBV27|TRBJ1-1
CASSLYGGSGVNTEAFF
>TRBV29-1|TRBJ1-1
CSVDPGVGHTEAFF
>TRBV6-4|TRBJ1-5
CASSPKVIPNQPQHF
>TRBV12-3/TRBV12-4|TRBJ2-2
CASSRQGYSGELFF
>TRBV20-1|TRBJ1-2
CSARRGGEAYGYTF
>TRBV6-6|TRBJ1-6
CASSYIIGSALHF
>TRBV10-3|TRBJ2-3
CAISESTDTQYF
>TRBV18|TRBJ1-3
CASSPVRREYLSSSGNTIYF
>TRBV9|TRBJ2-2
CASSVVGGELFF
>TRBV19|TRBJ2-3
CASSTGTKRDTQYF
>TRBV4-2|TRBJ2-1
CASSQDSAHPQGEQFF
>TRBV6-5|TRBJ2-7
CASSYLGLAEYEQYF
>TRBV29-1|TRBJ2-1
CSVLDNRGYNEQFF
>TRBV12-3/TRBV12-4|TRBJ1-1
CASSLTGVVVTEAFF